A single count supports the clone carrying this TCR beta chain. This entry comes from a study of control samples from healthy donors and cancer patients. Germline CDR1 is SGHKS and CDR2 is YYEKEE (reference sequence). This CDR3 has 15 amino acids. With 3 bases clipped from V and 6 bases from J, the junction kept 8 bases outside the gene matches. Assay: immunoSEQ multiplex PCR; the TCRdb copy retains only in-frame clones and omits some. Seen here are under 150,000 clones, around 87% observed once, and the top ten hold around 1.1%. Sequenced: PBMCs. This clonotype was sampled from a woman between 50 and 59 years old with colorectal cancer. The chain employs TRBV5-5 and TRBJ2-5; the match to TRBD2 covers 10 bases. CDR3: CASSSSGGAEKTQYF. CDR3 nucleotides: TGTGCCAGCAGCTCCAGCGGGGGGGCCGAAAAGACCCAGTACTTC.